The 23 T cell receptor beta chains listed next were all sequenced from one sample in a study of human T cells and chemical hapten exposure. MiXCR was run by TCRdb on the RACE reads, yielding one entry per CDR3 protein. The sample lists 180,000 or so distinct CDR3 sequences; about 22% were seen once. Noted time point: patch test 3, about 24 weeks after DPC sensitization. Treatment meaning: therapeutic diphenylcyclopropenone sensitization with weekly scalp DPC. The sample was whole blood, taken in connection with sensitization to the hapten diphenylcyclopropenone (DPC). Receptors were obtained from a woman aged 40 to 55 with alopecia areata. Some clones in this sample may be carry-over from other donors' samples.

This clonotype was counted between two and nine times. The chain is built from TRBV5-1 and TRBJ2-3; 12 bases are shared with TRBD2. Germline lookup yields CDR1 SGHRS and CDR2 YFSETQ. There are 16 residues in the CDR3. J was trimmed by 5 bases and V by 0 bases; bases with no gene match: 4. Here the CDR3 DNA reads TGCGCCAGCAGCTTGGGGACTAGCGGGATTGGAGATACGCAGTATTTT. Protein sequence: CASSLGTSGIGDTQYF.

This clonotype was recorded a few times. This chain links TRBV20-1 with TRBJ2-1, with D perhaps TRBD2 (5 bases). This CDR3 is 16 amino acids long. Germline V lookup: CDR1 DFQATT, CDR2 SNEGSKA (reference sequence). V shed 3 bases and J shed 0 bases, with 15 bases lying between them. The CDR3 sequence is CSASAGGGSSYNEQFF. The CDR3 DNA reads TGCAGTGCTAGCGCCGGAGGCGGTAGCTCCTACAATGAGCAGTTCTTC.

The rearrangement joins TRBV6-5 to TRBJ2-1; no definite D call. The CDR3 has 12 residues. Trimming removed 5 bases at V and 9 bases at J, with 11 bases between. Germline CDR1 MNHEY, CDR2 SVGAGI. This CDR3 is CASSVNWGEQFF. The CDR3 region has the DNA TGTGCCAGCAGTGTCAATTGGGGTGAGCAGTTCTTC.

This clonotype has more than one count but fewer than ten. V gene TRBV20-1 combines with J gene TRBJ1-2; 7 bases map to TRBD1. The CDR3 sequence is 15 residues long. Germline lookup yields CDR1 DFQATT and CDR2 SNEGSKA (reference sequence). Trimming at V came to 1 base and at J to 8 bases, leaving 13 bases not matched to a gene. The CDR3 region is CSARAGTDRPRGYTF. The DNA for the CDR3 is TGCAGTGCTAGAGCGGGGACAGACCGCCCGAGGGGCTACACCTTC.

This clonotype was seen more than once but under ten times. The chain is built from TRBV29-1 and TRBJ2-3; no reliable D call. CDR1 SQVTM and CDR2 ANQGSEA come from the germline V gene. Trimming took 0 bases from V and 1 from J, leaving 8 bases between them. The CDR3 is made up of 14 amino acids. The CDR3 DNA is TGCAGCGTTGAAGATGGGCAGGGCACAGATACGCAGTATTTT. The encoded protein is CSVEDGQGTDTQYF.

The rearrangement links TRBV6-2 or TRBV6-3 to TRBJ2-2, with 11 bases lining up with TRBD1. Per the germline V gene, CDR1 is MNHEY and CDR2 is SVGEGT. Trimming at V came to 4 bases and at J to 2 bases, leaving 9 bases not matched to a gene. The CDR3 contains 18 residues. For the CDR3, the DNA is TGTGCCAGCAGTTCCATTTTAGGACAGGGGGCCAACACCGGGGAGCTGTTTTTT. It codes for CASSSILGQGANTGELFF.

V and J are TRBV11-2 and TRBJ2-7, with D perhaps TRBD2 (5 bases). V was clipped by 3 bases and J by 3 bases, with 15 bases between them. CDR1 and CDR2 (germline): SGHAT, FQNNGV. The CDR3 loop spans 15 amino acids. In DNA, the CDR3 is TGTGCCAGCAGCTTTTCGACCCGTCGGGGCTACGAGCAGTACTTC. Amino acids: CASSFSTRRGYEQYF. The entire variable domain, with the rest obtained from reference TRBV11-2 and TRBJ2-7, is as follows: EAGVAQSPRYKIIEKRQSVAFWCNPISGHATLYWYQQILGQGPKLLIQFQNNGVVDDSQLPKDRFSAERLKGVDSTLKIQPAKLEDSAVYLCASSFSTRRGYEQYFGPGTRLTVT.

Ten or more counts support this clonotype. V usage is TRBV29-1 and J usage is TRBJ1-4, with 7 bases identical to TRBD1. Germline values: CDR1 SQVTM, CDR2 ANQGSEA. The V and J ends lost 7 bases and 5 bases, in that order; junction bases with no gene match: 4. The CDR3 consists of 12 residues. The CDR3 protein is CSAGTANEKLFF. In nucleotides, the CDR3 is TGCAGCGCTGGGACAGCCAATGAAAAACTGTTTTTT.

This clonotype was counted only a few times. V usage is TRBV25-1 and J usage is TRBJ2-5; 8 bases fit TRBD1. Germline CDR1 and CDR2: MGHDK and SYGVNS. The CDR3 sequence is 13 residues long. V lost 6 bases, J lost 5 bases, and 5 bases stayed unmatched. The CDR3 sequence is CASRKTGAETQYF. The CDR3 DNA reads TGTGCCAGCAGAAAGACAGGGGCGGAGACCCAGTACTTC.

This sequence joins TRBV28 and TRBJ2-7; 12 nucleotides match TRBD1. With 6 bases clipped from V and 4 bases from J, the junction kept 7 bases outside the gene matches. Germline V gene sequence: CDR1 MDHEN, CDR2 SYDVKM. The CDR3 extends over 15 amino acids. CDR3 in amino acids: CASSGTGGFPYEQYF. The CDR3 region has the DNA TGTGCCAGCAGCGGGACAGGGGGCTTCCCATACGAGCAGTACTTC.

This clonotype showed up just a few times. The chain has TRBV6-5 and TRBJ1-4; 10 bases align to TRBD1. CDR1 MNHEY and CDR2 SVGAGI come from the germline V gene. The CDR3 spans 16 residues. J gave up 7 bases and V 0 bases, and 5 bases lay outside the gene matches. CDR3 region: CASSYSDRGGSEKLFF. CDR3 DNA sequence: TGTGCCAGCAGTTACTCGGACAGGGGGGGCAGTGAAAAACTGTTTTTT.

This sequence joins TRBV5-1 and TRBJ2-1; D gene unclear. V gave up 3 bases and J gave up 9 bases, with 10 bases separating them. CDR3 length: 12 residues. Germline CDR1 reads SGHRS; CDR2 reads YFSETQ. In nucleotides, the CDR3 is TGCGCCAGCAGCTCCCTTTTGGGTGAGCAGTTCTTC. Protein product: CASSSLLGEQFF.

This chain links TRBV7-2 with TRBJ2-7, with a weak D call TRBD2 (5 bases). Germline CDR1 is SGHTA and CDR2 is FQGNSA. V was cut by 4 bases and J by 7 bases, with 14 bases left in between. The CDR3 has 13 residues. This CDR3 reads CASSWESMWEQYF. CDR3 in DNA: TGTGCCAGCAGCTGGGAGTCAATGTGGGAGCAGTACTTC.

This clonotype was found a few times. This rearrangement joins TRBV7-2 to TRBJ1-6; weak D call: TRBD1 (6 bases). CDR1 is SGHTA and CDR2 is FQGNSA in the germline V gene. The CDR3 runs to 16 residues. V was shortened by 5 bases and J by 1 base, with 12 bases between the two germline ends. The CDR3 loop is CASSGSTGSYNSPLHF. The CDR3 DNA reads as TGTGCCAGCAGCGGGTCGACAGGTTCCTATAATTCACCCCTCCACTTT. The variable domain in full, completed from reference TRBV7-2 and TRBJ1-6, reads GAGVSQSPSNKVTEKGKDVELRCDPISGHTALYWYRQSLGQGLEFLIYFQGNSAPDKSGLPSDRFSAERTGGSVSTLTIQRTQQEDSAVYLCASSGSTGSYNSPLHFGNGTRLTVT.

This clonotype was seen a handful of times. The chain uses TRBV6-5 and TRBJ1-6, with TRBD1 as a possible D gene (6 bases). Trimming shortened V by 8 bases and J by 9 bases, and 11 bases separated the two germline ends. Germline assignment: CDR1 MNHEY and CDR2 SVGAGI. The CDR3 covers 12 residues. Here the CDR3 DNA reads TGTGCCAGCCAGGGGTCAGGTTCACCCCTCCACTTT. This gives the protein CASQGSGSPLHF.

This clonotype showed up just a few times. The rearrangement links TRBV7-9 to TRBJ1-1; TRBD1 is a possible D gene (5 bases). The V gene's germline CDR1 is SEHNR and CDR2 FQNEAQ (reference sequence). CDR3 length: 11 residues. V was trimmed by 8 bases and J by 5 bases, leaving 9 bases between them. CDR3 sequence: CASGGSTEAFF. Written as DNA, the CDR3 is TGTGCCAGCGGGGGGAGTACTGAAGCTTTCTTT.

This clonotype showed up just a few times. The V gene is TRBV7-2, the J gene TRBJ2-7; 10 nucleotides line up with TRBD2. The CDR3 is 19 residues long. Germline lookup yields CDR1 SGHTA and CDR2 FQGNSA. The junction had 12 bases not matched to a gene; V was cut back by 1 base and J by 0 bases. CDR3 nucleotides: TGTGCCAGCAGCTTAGATCGTAGCGGGAGGCCACCACGCTCCTACGAGCAGTACTTC. Amino acid sequence: CASSLDRSGRPPRSYEQYF.

This clonotype was seen a handful of times. The gene calls are TRBV20-1 and TRBJ2-3, with unresolved D. The CDR3 is 13 residues long. In germline, CDR1 is DFQATT, CDR2 SNEGSKA (reference sequence). Deletions cut 8 bases from V and 2 bases from J, with 14 bases between. CDR3 loop: CSSQIFNTDTQYF. The CDR3 DNA reads TGCAGTTCACAGATTTTTAACACAGATACGCAGTATTTT.

CDR3 in amino acids: CASKNMRDSPLHF. For the CDR3, the DNA is TGTGCCAGCAAAAATATGAGGGACTCACCCCTCCACTTT. V usage is TRBV6-5 and J usage is TRBJ1-6; tentatively, D is TRBD1 (5 bases). Germline lookup yields CDR1 MNHEY and CDR2 SVGAGI. V was cut by 7 bases and J by 10 bases, with 14 bases left in between. This CDR3 has 13 residues.

V usage is TRBV27 and J usage is TRBJ2-7, with a weak D call TRBD2 (7 bases). This CDR3 comprises 14 residues. With 1 base removed from V and 4 bases from J, the gap between germline ends came to 11 bases. Germline-derived CDR1 and CDR2 are MNHEY and SMNVEV (reference sequence). This chain's CDR3 is CASSLWGGKYEQYF. CDR3 bases: TGTGCCAGCAGTTTATGGGGGGGCAAGTACGAGCAGTACTTC.

This clonotype was detected a few times. The V and J genes are TRBV7-2 and TRBJ2-4; D could derive from TRBD1 or TRBD2 (5 bases each). Trimming pared 5 bases from V and 6 bases from J, leaving 17 bases between. The CDR3 length is 15 residues. Looked up from germline, CDR1 is SGHTA and CDR2 is FQGNSA. CDR3 in amino acids: CASSPQDLPLNIQYF. The CDR3 DNA follows: TGTGCCAGCAGCCCACAGGACTTGCCTTTAAACATTCAGTACTTC.

This clonotype was counted a few times. V is TRBV6-6 and J is TRBJ2-3; no clear D. CDR1 is MNHNY and CDR2 is SVGAGI in the germline V gene (reference sequence). The CDR3 runs 13 residues. With 6 bases removed from V and 2 bases from J, the gap between germline ends came to 9 bases. The CDR3 is CASRVDLTDTQYF. The CDR3 DNA follows: TGTGCCAGCAGGGTAGACCTCACAGATACGCAGTATTTT.

This chain joins TRBV12-3 or TRBV12-4 and TRBJ2-2; TRBD2 matches 10 bases. V shed 3 bases and J 4 bases; nucleotides not matched to a gene: 5. The CDR3 has 16 amino acids. The CDR3 nucleotides are TGTGCCAGCAGTTTGTCGCCTAGCGGGAGCACCGGGGAGCTGTTTTTT. As protein: CASSLSPSGSTGELFF.